This T cell receptor (beta chain) was sequenced during a study of naive and memory T cell subsets. There are a few counts of this clonotype. Four subsets defined by CD45RA and CD27 were sorted after CD3, CD4, CD8 and live/dead staining. An equimolar mix of two oligonucleotides served as the beta constant-region primer for TRBC1 and TRBC2. TCRdb ran MiXCR on the UMI-ligation and nested PCR reads and lists one entry per CDR3 protein. The sample lists 70,000 to 95,000 distinct CDR3 sequences; 7% to 7.5% were seen once. Trimming left V 0 bases short and J 4 bases short, with 10 bases between. The germline CDR1 and CDR2 sequences are SGHTA and FQGNSA. This CDR3 region has 15 residues.

Sequenced sample: central memory CD4+ T cells from blood. This sequence was found in a human donor in good health. The gene calls are TRBV7-2 and TRBJ1-5; D gene uncertain. The CDR3 loop is CASSLAGEANQPQHF. The CDR3 DNA follows: TGTGCCAGCAGCTTAGCGGGAGAGGCGAATCAGCCCCAGCATTTT.